The 18 T cell receptor beta chains below were found in one sample sequenced in a study of a mutant IDH1 vaccine in newly diagnosed glioma. The time point here: baseline, week 1 (first vaccination visit). The treatment denotes: pre-vaccination baseline after standard-of-care therapy. Sequenced by immunoSEQ multiplex PCR; TCRdb stores in-frame clones only, minus some. The sample records 30,000 to 40,000 clones, roughly 90% being singletons. Specimen: PBMCs, collected from a glioma patient treated with radiotherapy, temozolomide or both. The receptors shown here come from a man between 18 and 35 years old with glioma.

J is TRBJ1-2 and V is TRBV5-1; perhaps TRBD1 as D (6 bases). The CDR3 runs 14 residues. The germline gives CDR1 SGHRS, CDR2 YFSETQ. Between the trimmed V and J ends, which lost 0 bases and 7 bases, there was a span of 13 bases. CDR3 in amino acids: CASSLEQGKSGYTF. In nucleotides, the CDR3 is TGCGCCAGCAGCTTGGAACAGGGAAAGAGTGGCTACACCTTC.

The V call is TRBV30, the J call TRBJ2-5; D may be TRBD1 (6 bases). Germline CDR1 and CDR2: GTSNPN and SVGIG (reference sequence). Trimming took off 2 bases at V and 1 base at J, with 11 bases between the two ends. The CDR3 extends over 14 amino acids. The CDR3 bases are TGTGCCTGGAGTCGCTGGGGGCCCCAAGAGACCCAGTACTTC. Protein: CAWSRWGPQETQYF.

This clone has just a few counts. In DNA, the CDR3 is TGTGCCTGGACGGCCGCTAACACCGGGGAGCTGTTTTTT. Translating it yields CAWTAANTGELFF. The rearrangement joins TRBV30 to TRBJ2-2, with no clear D. The germline gives CDR1 GTSNPN, CDR2 SVGIG (reference sequence). With 4 bases removed from V and 2 bases from J, the gap between germline ends came to 8 bases. There are 13 residues in the CDR3.

J is TRBJ1-5 and V is TRBV5-8, with a weak D call TRBD1 (5 bases). Trimming removed 5 bases at V and 2 bases at J, with 14 bases between. Per the germline V gene, CDR1 is SGHTS and CDR2 is YDEGEE. The CDR3 is 15 residues long. Here the CDR3 DNA reads TGTGCCAGCAGTCGTGGGGCAGTGCGCAATCAGCCCCAGCATTTT. Its protein is CASSRGAVRNQPQHF.

The genes are TRBV28 and TRBJ2-1, with D perhaps matching TRBD1 or TRBD2 (5 bases each). Deletions cut 5 bases from V and 9 bases from J, with 23 bases between. The CDR3 runs to 16 residues. Germline CDR1 is MDHEN and CDR2 is SYDVKM. CDR3 sequence: CASSPPSAGSKGEQFF. The CDR3 region has the DNA TGTGCCAGCAGTCCCCCCTCCGCAGGGAGTAAGGGTGAGCAGTTCTTC.

J is TRBJ1-2 and V is TRBV29-1; D remains unclear. The CDR3 is 12 amino acids. Germline V gives CDR1 SQVTM, CDR2 ANQGSEA. V lost 8 bases to trimming and J lost 0 bases, with 10 bases between them. The CDR3 spells CSMWTPNYGYTF. In DNA form, the CDR3 reads TGCAGCATGTGGACTCCTAACTATGGCTACACCTTC.

The chain couples TRBV5-4 to TRBJ1-2; tentatively, D is TRBD1 (5 bases). This CDR3 is 13 amino acids long. Germline V gene data show CDR1 as SGHNT and CDR2 as YYREEE (reference sequence). Deletions cut 1 base from V and 7 bases from J, with 11 bases between. This CDR3 is CASSLFGGSGYTF. The CDR3 DNA reads as TGTGCCAGCAGCTTGTTCGGGGGAAGTGGCTACACCTTC.

The genes are TRBV30 and TRBJ1-1; 7 bases agree with TRBD1. Germline CDR1 GTSNPN, CDR2 SVGIG (reference sequence). The CDR3 spans 15 residues. J lost 2 bases, V lost 2 bases, and 8 bases had no gene match. The CDR3 nucleotides read TGTGCCTGGAGTACCCCGGACAGGAGAAACACTGAAGCTTTCTTT. Its translation is CAWSTPDRRNTEAFF.

The chain joins TRBV19 to TRBJ1-2; 7 bases agree with TRBD1. Trimming took 7 bases from V and 4 from J; bases not matched to a gene: 6. This CDR3 is 13 amino acids long. CDR1 is LNHDA and CDR2 is SQIVND in the germline V gene (reference sequence). CDR3 in amino acids: CASIGGDSYGYTF. Here the CDR3 DNA reads TGTGCCAGTATCGGTGGGGACAGCTATGGCTACACCTTC.

This clone was counted only a few times. DNA of the CDR3: TGTGCCAGCTCACCAGCCGACACTGAAGCTTTCTTT. This encodes CASSPADTEAFF. V is TRBV18 and J is TRBJ1-1, with D hard to call. Germline V gene lookup returns CDR1 KGHSH and CDR2 LQKENI. There are 12 residues in the CDR3. The V gene lost 2 bases and the J gene lost 3 bases, with 4 bases spanning the gap. The full variable domain, in which reference TRBV18 and TRBJ1-1 provide the parts outside the CDR3, is NAGVMQNPRHLVRRRGQEARLRCSPMKGHSHVYWYRQLPEEGLKFMVYLQKENIIDESGMPKERFSAEFPKEGPSILRIQQVVRGDSAAYFCASSPADTEAFFGQGTRLTVV.

The V call is TRBV29-1, the J call TRBJ2-2; D ambiguous. CDR1 SQVTM and CDR2 ANQGSEA come from the germline V gene. The V end was cut by 5 bases, the J end by 5 bases, with 6 bases between. The CDR3 has 11 amino acids. The CDR3 nucleotides read TGCAGCGTTCCGTATACCGGGGAGCTGTTTTTT. Translating gives CSVPYTGELFF.

The rearrangement joins TRBV7-9 to TRBJ2-7; perhaps TRBD1 as D (5 bases). This CDR3 comprises 14 residues. Germline V gene data show CDR1 as SEHNR and CDR2 as FQNEAQ (reference sequence). The ends were cut back, 1 base at V and 4 bases at J, with 11 bases in the middle. The CDR3: CASSLVTVPYEQYF. The CDR3 DNA reads as TGTGCCAGCAGCTTAGTGACAGTCCCTTACGAGCAGTACTTC.

The V call is TRBV2, the J call TRBJ2-2; the match to TRBD1 covers 7 bases. The V gene's germline CDR1 is SNHLY and CDR2 FYNNEI. V lost 6 bases, J lost 5 bases, and 0 bases stayed unmatched. The CDR3 is 12 residues long. CDR3 protein: CASSRGTGELFF. The CDR3 bases are TGTGCCAGCAGCAGGGGGACCGGGGAGCTGTTTTTT.

This clone was observed a handful of times. The gene calls are TRBV7-3 and TRBJ2-2; D gene uncertain. Per the germline V gene, CDR1 is SGHTA and CDR2 is FQGTGA. This CDR3 is 12 amino acids long. Trimming stripped 4 bases from V and 4 bases from J, with 4 bases between. The CDR3 nucleotides are TGTGCCAGCAGCTCCTCCACCGGGGAGCTGTTTTTT. Amino acid sequence: CASSSSTGELFF.

The CDR3 nucleotides read TGTGCCAGCAGTGATGGGACAGCCAGGGGGAACTATGGCTACACCTTC. Translated: CASSDGTARGNYGYTF. This chain connects TRBV2 to TRBJ1-2; TRBD1 matches at 7 bases. The junction had 9 bases not matched to a gene; V was cut back by 3 bases and J by 2 bases. The CDR3 extends over 16 amino acids. Germline loops: CDR1 SNHLY, CDR2 FYNNEI.

The genes are TRBV7-2 and TRBJ2-3; D remains unclear. CDR1 is SGHTA and CDR2 is FQGNSA in the germline V gene. V shed 1 base and J shed 3 bases, with 8 bases lying between them. The CDR3 runs to 14 residues. The DNA of the CDR3 is TGTGCCAGCAGCTTAGATAGAGGTACAGATACGCAGTATTTT. Translating it yields CASSLDRGTDTQYF.

The chain employs TRBV7-2 and TRBJ2-7, with unresolved D. V was cut by 4 bases and J by 1 base, with 14 bases left in between. The CDR3 spans 15 residues. Germline CDR1 is SGHTA and CDR2 is FQGNSA. In nucleotides, the CDR3 is TGTGCCAGCAGCTCCTGGCTTGACCGATCCTACGAGCAGTACTTC. Its translation is CASSSWLDRSYEQYF.

V is TRBV5-1 and J is TRBJ2-3; 10 bases match TRBD1. Trimming removed 7 bases from V and 6 bases from J; junction bases left unmatched: 8. The CDR3 is made up of 14 amino acids. The germline V gene encodes CDR1 SGHRS and CDR2 YFSETQ. The CDR3 region has the DNA TGCGCCAGCGCATCCGGGACAGGGGTGGATACGCAGTATTTT. Translated: CASASGTGVDTQYF.